This TCR beta chain derives from a study of blood T cell repertoires in COVID-19. Study summary: COVID-19 samples, acute and convalescent, were from the United States, Italy and Spain. T cells, B-cell-depleted T cells, or PBMCs supplied cDNA or gDNA.

Original methodology: The assay estimated nucleated cells by amplifying reference gene primers. Some clones are missing from TCRdb's copy, which holds only in-frame ones; the method was immunoSEQ multiplex PCR. V and J calls and clone size follow that table, whereas D and trimming were derived from the DNA. The table has around 130,000 clones, over 85% seen once. Germline V lookup: CDR1 MNHNS, CDR2 SASEGT. This CDR3 has 18 amino acids. Trimming removed 2 bases from V and 4 bases from J, with 20 bases in between. V gene TRBV6-1 combines with J gene TRBJ1-4; possibly TRBD1 for D (6 bases). Sequencing input: peripheral blood. The receptor was derived from a man in his forties or fifties with active COVID-19. The CDR3 spells CASSEFVLTGAGNEKLFF. The CDR3 nucleotides read TGTGCCAGCAGTGAATTCGTTTTGACAGGTGCGGGTAATGAAAAACTGTTTTTT.